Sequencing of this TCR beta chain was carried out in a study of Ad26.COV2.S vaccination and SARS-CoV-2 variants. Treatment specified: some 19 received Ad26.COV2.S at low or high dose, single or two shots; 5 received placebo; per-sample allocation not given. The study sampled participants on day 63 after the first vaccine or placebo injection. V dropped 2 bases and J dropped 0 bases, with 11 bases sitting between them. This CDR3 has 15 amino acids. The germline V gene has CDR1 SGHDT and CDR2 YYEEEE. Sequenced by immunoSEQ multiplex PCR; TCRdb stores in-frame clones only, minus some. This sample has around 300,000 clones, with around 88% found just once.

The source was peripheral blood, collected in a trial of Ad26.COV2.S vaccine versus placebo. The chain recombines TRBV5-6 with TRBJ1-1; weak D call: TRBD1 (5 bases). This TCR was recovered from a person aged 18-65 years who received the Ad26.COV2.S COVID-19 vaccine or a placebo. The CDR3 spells CASSFPGTVNTEAFF. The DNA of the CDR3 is TGTGCCAGCAGCTTCCCTGGGACGGTGAACACTGAAGCTTTCTTT.